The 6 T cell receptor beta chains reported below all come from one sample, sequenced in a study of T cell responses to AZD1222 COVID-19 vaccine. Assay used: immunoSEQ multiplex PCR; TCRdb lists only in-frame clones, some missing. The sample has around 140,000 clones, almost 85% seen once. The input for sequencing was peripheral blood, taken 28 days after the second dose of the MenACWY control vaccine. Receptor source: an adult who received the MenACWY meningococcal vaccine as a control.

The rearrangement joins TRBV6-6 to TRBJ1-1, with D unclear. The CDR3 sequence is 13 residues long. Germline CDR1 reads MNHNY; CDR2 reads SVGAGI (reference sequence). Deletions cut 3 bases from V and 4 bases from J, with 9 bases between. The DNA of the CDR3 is TGTGCCAGCAGTTATACGGCCGTCACTGAAGCTTTCTTT. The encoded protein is CASSYTAVTEAFF.

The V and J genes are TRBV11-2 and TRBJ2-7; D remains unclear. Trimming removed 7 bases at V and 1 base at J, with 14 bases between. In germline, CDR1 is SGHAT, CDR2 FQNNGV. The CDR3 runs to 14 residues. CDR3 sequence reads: CASTPSLQSYEQYF. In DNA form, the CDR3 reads TGTGCCAGCACCCCCTCACTGCAGTCCTACGAGCAGTACTTC.

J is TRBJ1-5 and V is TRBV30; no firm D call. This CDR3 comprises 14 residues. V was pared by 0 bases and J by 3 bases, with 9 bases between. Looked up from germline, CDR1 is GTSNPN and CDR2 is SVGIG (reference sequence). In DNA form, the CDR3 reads TGTGCCTGGAGTGTAGGCAGGTCCAATCAGCCCCAGCATTTT. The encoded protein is CAWSVGRSNQPQHF.

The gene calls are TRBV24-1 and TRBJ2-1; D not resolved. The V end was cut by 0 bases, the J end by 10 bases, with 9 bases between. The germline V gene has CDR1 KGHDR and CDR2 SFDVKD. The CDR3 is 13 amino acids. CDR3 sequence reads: CATSDLTTREQFF. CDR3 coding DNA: TGTGCCACCAGTGATTTGACCACAAGGGAGCAGTTCTTC.

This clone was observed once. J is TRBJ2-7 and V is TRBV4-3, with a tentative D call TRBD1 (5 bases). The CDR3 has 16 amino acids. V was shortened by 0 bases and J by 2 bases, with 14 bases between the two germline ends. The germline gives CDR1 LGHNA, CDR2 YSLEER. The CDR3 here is CASSQDRGRQAYEQYF. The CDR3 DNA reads TGCGCCAGCAGCCAAGATAGGGGTCGCCAGGCCTACGAGCAGTACTTC.

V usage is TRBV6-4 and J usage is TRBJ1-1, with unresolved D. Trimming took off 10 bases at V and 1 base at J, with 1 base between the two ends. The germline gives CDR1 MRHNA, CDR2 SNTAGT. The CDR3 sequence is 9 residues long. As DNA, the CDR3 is TGTGCCAAGAACACTGAAGCTTTCTTT. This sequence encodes CAKNTEAFF.